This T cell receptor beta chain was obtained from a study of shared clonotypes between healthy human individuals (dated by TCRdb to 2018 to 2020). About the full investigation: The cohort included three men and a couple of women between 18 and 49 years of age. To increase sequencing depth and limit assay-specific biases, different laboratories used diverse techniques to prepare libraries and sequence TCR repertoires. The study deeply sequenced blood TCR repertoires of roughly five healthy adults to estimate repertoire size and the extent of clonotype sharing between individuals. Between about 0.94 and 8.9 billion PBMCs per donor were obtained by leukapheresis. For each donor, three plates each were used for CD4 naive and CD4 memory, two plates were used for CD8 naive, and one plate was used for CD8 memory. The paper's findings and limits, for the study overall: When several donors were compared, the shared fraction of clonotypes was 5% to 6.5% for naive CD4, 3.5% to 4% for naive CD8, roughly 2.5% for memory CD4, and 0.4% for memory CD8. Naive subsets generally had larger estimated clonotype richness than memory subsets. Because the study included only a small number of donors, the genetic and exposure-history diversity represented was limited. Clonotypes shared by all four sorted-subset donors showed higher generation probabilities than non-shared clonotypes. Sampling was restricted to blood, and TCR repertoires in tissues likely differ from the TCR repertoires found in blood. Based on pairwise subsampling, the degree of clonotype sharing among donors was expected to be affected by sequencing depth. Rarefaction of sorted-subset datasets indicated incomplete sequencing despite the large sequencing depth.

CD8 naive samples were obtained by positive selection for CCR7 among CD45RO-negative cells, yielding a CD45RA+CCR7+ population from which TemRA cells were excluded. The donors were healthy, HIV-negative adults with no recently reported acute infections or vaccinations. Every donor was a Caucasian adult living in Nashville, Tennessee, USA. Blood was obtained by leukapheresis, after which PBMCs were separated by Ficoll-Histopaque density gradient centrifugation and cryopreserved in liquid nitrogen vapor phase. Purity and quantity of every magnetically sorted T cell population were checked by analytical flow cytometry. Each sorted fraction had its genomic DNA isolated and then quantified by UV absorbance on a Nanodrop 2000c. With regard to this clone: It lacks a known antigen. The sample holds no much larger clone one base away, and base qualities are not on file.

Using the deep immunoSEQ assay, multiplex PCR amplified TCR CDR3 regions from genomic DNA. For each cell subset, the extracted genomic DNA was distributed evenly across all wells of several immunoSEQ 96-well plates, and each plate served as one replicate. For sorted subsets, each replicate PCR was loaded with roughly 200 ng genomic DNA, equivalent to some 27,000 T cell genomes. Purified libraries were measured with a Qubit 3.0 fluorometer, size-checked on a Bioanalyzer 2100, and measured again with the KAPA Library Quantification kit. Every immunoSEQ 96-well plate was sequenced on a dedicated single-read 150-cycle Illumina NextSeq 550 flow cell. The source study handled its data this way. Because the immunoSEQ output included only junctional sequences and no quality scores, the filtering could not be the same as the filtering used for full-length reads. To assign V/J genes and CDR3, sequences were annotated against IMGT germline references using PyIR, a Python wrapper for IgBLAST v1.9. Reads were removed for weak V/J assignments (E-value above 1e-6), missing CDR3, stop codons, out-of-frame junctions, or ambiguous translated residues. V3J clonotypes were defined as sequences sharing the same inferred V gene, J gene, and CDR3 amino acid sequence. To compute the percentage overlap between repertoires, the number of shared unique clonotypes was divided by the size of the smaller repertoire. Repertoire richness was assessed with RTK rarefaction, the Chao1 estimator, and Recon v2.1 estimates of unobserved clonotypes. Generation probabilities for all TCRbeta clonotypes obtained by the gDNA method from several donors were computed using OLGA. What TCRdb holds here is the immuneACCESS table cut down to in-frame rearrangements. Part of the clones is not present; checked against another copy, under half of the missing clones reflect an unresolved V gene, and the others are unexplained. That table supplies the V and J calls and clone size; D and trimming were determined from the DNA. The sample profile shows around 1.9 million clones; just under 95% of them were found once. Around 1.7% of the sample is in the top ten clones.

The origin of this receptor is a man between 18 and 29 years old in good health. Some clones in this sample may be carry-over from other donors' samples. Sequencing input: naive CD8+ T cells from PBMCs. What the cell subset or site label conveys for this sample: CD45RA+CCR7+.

The nucleotides read TGTGCCAGCAGTGAATCCACTAGGTCCGAGCAGTACTTC. Its translation is CASSESTRSEQYF. This chain is built from TRBV2 and TRBJ2-7, and perhaps TRBD2 as D gene, on 5 matching bases. From the cysteine through the phenylalanine, the CDR3 covers 13 amino acids. The retained sequence is limited to the CDR3, 39 bases, with the frame set at the first base. As encoded in the germline V gene, CDR1 is SNHLY while CDR2 is FYNNEI. V lost 2 bases and J lost 6 bases; the stretch between them is 11 bases long.